This TCR beta chain was sequenced during a study of shared clonotypes between healthy human individuals. Study as a whole: Plates per donor: three CD4 naive, three CD4 memory, two CD8 naive, one CD8 memory.

Study outcomes and limitations: Despite large depth, sorted-subset datasets appeared incompletely sequenced. Sharing across four donors was highest in naive CD4 (around 5%) and lowest in memory CD8 (roughly 0.4%).

Assay execution took place at the deep level. Here immunoSEQ multiplex PCR was the method, and the copy in TCRdb shows in-frame clones only, minus some. The sample contains under 2,000,000 clones, approximately 95% of which appear only once. In the case of this clone: Its antigen remains unidentified.

Naive CD8 cells were CD45RO-negative, positively selected for CCR7, excluding terminally differentiated effector memory CD45RA+ cells. Between the trimmed V and J ends, which lost 2 bases and 3 bases, there was a span of 15 bases. Germline values: CDR1 SGDLS, CDR2 YYNGEE. The CDR3 sequence is 15 residues long. The source is a man between 18 and 29 years old in good health. The specimen was naive CD8+ T cells sorted from blood. The chain carries TRBV9 and TRBJ2-7; D gene uncertain. The CDR3 spells CASSVNPNLYYEQYF. CDR3 DNA: TGTGCCAGCAGCGTGAACCCCAATTTGTACTACGAGCAGTACTTC.